One sample yielded the 7 T cell receptor beta chains listed below, sequenced in a study of blood T cell repertoires in COVID-19. This table comes from immunoSEQ multiplex PCR, and its TCRdb copy is limited to in-frame clones, with some not included. The sample consists of over 100,000 clones, 65% to 85% of them appearing once. Sequenced input: peripheral blood. All receptors come from a woman aged 70-85 years with acute or convalescent COVID-19.

The chain carries TRBV5-1 and TRBJ1-1, with D uncertain. The CDR3 runs 13 residues. CDR1 is SGHRS and CDR2 is YFSETQ in the germline V gene. The ends were cut back, 4 bases at V and 3 bases at J, with 10 bases in the middle. Here the CDR3 DNA reads TGCGCCAGCAGCCCAGGAGGAGACACTGAAGCTTTCTTT. Its translation: CASSPGGDTEAFF.

This chain links TRBV5-4 with TRBJ2-1, with a possible D match to TRBD1 (6 bases). Per germline, CDR1 SGHNT and CDR2 YYREEE (reference sequence). CDR3 size: 15 residues. Trimming left V 0 bases short and J 4 bases short, with 11 bases between. This CDR3 is CASSLEAGVYNEQFF. In nucleotides, the CDR3 is TGTGCCAGCAGCTTGGAGGCAGGGGTGTACAATGAGCAGTTCTTC.

There are a few counts of this clone. The chain is built from TRBV19 and TRBJ2-1, with 15 bases fitting TRBD2. The V gene's germline CDR1 is LNHDA and CDR2 SQIVND (reference sequence). The V segment lost 9 bases and the J segment 5 bases; nucleotides outside the gene matches: 11. This CDR3 contains 17 residues. The CDR3 loop is CASQRTSGRALNNEQFF. In DNA form, the CDR3 reads TGTGCCAGCCAACGGACTAGCGGGAGGGCCCTTAACAATGAGCAGTTCTTC. Full variable domain (outside the CDR3, taken from reference TRBV19 and TRBJ2-1): DGGITQSPKYLFRKEGQNVTLSCEQNLNHDAMYWYRQDPGQGLRLIYYSQIVNDFQKGDIAEGYSVSREKKESFPLTVTSAQKNPTAFYLCASQRTSGRALNNEQFFGPGTRLTVL.

The chain joins TRBV5-1 to TRBJ1-5, with 8 bases lining up with TRBD1. J lost 1 base, V lost 4 bases, and 7 bases had no gene match. CDR3 length: 16 amino acids. The germline V gene has CDR1 SGHRS and CDR2 YFSETQ. CDR3 nucleotides: TGCGCCAGCAGCCCAGACACAGGGGGAAGCAATCAGCCCCAGCATTTT. The encoded protein is CASSPDTGGSNQPQHF.

V usage is TRBV19 and J usage is TRBJ1-4; D remains unclear. Germline CDR1 LNHDA, CDR2 SQIVND (reference sequence). Trimming took off 7 bases at V and 6 bases at J, with 18 bases between the two ends. This CDR3 comprises 15 residues. CDR3 nucleotides: TGTGCCAGTATCAATCCCGGGTACCATGATGAAAAACTGTTTTTT. As protein: CASINPGYHDEKLFF.

The chain employs TRBV14 and TRBJ1-2; no definite D call. Looked up from germline, CDR1 is SGHDN and CDR2 is FVKESK. CDR3 length: 15 amino acids. V lost 0 bases and J 7 bases, leaving 15 bases between the germline ends. The CDR3 loop is CASSQELSGSTGYTF. The CDR3 coding sequence is TGTGCCAGCAGCCAAGAGTTATCGGGGAGTACTGGCTACACCTTC.

The rearrangement uses TRBV5-4 and TRBJ2-1; 8 bases agree with TRBD1. Germline CDR1 is SGHNT and CDR2 is YYREEE (reference sequence). CDR3 size: 13 residues. V lost 5 bases to trimming and J lost 8 bases; unmatched junction nucleotides: 6. The CDR3 nucleotides read TGTGCCAGCAGTTTTACAGGGGGTGATGAGCAGTTCTTC. As protein: CASSFTGGDEQFF.